This record concerns one T cell receptor beta chain sequence. From germline, CDR1 is SGHTA and CDR2 FQGNSA. CDR3 size: 14 residues. With 5 bases removed from V and 6 bases from J, the gap between germline ends came to 14 bases. The data stem from a study of blood T cell repertoires in COVID-19. TCRdb keeps only in-frame clones here, not all; method: immunoSEQ multiplex PCR. The profile shows roughly 150,000 clones, about 81% of them singletons. The sequenced sample was peripheral blood. The sequence was collected from a man aged 55-75 years with active or convalescent COVID-19. The V call is TRBV7-2, the J call TRBJ2-1, with a tentative D call TRBD2 (5 bases). DNA of the CDR3: TGTGCCAGCAGCGCAAATTCTCTAGCCAATGAGCAGTTCTTC. It is translated as CASSANSLANEQFF.